This paragraph covers one T cell receptor beta chain sequence. Antigen unknown. At one boundary the junction diverges from the germline segment, which might be a read error. Genomic DNA, serving as template, underwent TCR beta VDJ and CDR3 profiling. TCRdb redid the calling of the reads with MiXCR, one entry per CDR3 protein. The data contain fewer than 250,000 distinct CDR3 sequences, around 45% of them singletons. CDR1 LNHNV and CDR2 YYDKDF come from the germline V gene (reference sequence). The CDR3 contains 11 residues. This entry is derived from a study of CD8+CD57+ T cells in acquired aplastic anemia. Looking at the study overall: The average for DNA from sorted CD4+ and CD8+ cells was around 3.4 ug. Study-wide results and caveats: No significant difference in CD8+ Simpson's diversity was found between patients and controls. The same twenty-nine CD8+ CDR3 sequences occurred in patients and in controls.

Patients sequenced had flow cytometry evidence of CD8+CD57+ cell expansion. The sequencing input was sorted CD4+, CD8+, or CD8+CD57+ T cells (not recorded which) from PBMCs. The TCR sequence derives from a human donor with aplastic anemia. The chain is built from TRBV15 and TRBJ1-1; D unclear. CDR3 in amino acids: CATSRPYRQFF. The CDR3 DNA reads as TGTGCCACCAGCCGACCGTACCGACAATTTTTT.